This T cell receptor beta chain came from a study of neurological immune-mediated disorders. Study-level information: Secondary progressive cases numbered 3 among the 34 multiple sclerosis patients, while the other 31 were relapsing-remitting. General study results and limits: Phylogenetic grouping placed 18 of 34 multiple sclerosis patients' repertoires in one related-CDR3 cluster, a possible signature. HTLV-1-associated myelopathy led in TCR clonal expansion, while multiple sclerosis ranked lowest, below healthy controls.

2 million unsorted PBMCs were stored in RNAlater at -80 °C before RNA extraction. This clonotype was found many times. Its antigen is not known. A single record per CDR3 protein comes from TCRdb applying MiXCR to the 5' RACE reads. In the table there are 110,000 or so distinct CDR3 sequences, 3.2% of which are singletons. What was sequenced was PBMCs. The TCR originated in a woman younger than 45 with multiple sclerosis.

In DNA form, the CDR3 reads TGTGCCAGCAGCCTGGAGCGGGGGCGCACAGATACGCAGTATTTT. This translates into CASSLERGRTDTQYF. This sequence joins TRBV7-9 and TRBJ2-3; 8 bases agree with TRBD2. The germline V gene encodes CDR1 SEHNR and CDR2 FQNEAQ (reference sequence). There are 15 residues in the CDR3. V shed 5 bases and J 1 base; nucleotides not matched to a gene: 5.